This T cell receptor beta chain was found in a study of cytomegalovirus exposure and HLA in healthy donors. About the study: When fewer than 400 donors were genotyped, about 81% of them were found to fall in the Caucasian-associated ancestry cluster. Points from the study as a whole: TCR beta chain V- and J-gene trimming was linked, in a later analysis, to a missense variant in DCLRE1C. Sequencing likely caused a cluster of highly shared sequence variants.

60 Vbeta and 13 Jbeta primers were used in PCR. The table came from immunoSEQ multiplex PCR; TCRdb's copy has only in-frame clones and leaves some out. The sample shows some 150,000 clones, 75% to 90% of them seen only once. Germline assignment: CDR1 WNHNN and CDR2 SYGVQD (reference sequence). The CDR3 is 14 residues long. V was trimmed by 6 bases and J by 0 bases, leaving 12 bases between them. The table lists this clone with a few counts. Its antigen is as yet unknown. This receptor was obtained from a female donor in good health and CMV-seronegative. The chain carries TRBV10-1 and TRBJ2-7; a weak D match, TRBD2 (6 bases). The material sequenced was PBMCs. CDR3 coding DNA: TGCGCCAGCAGCCGGGACTTGAGCTCCTACGAGCAGTACTTC. It specifies CASSRDLSSYEQYF.